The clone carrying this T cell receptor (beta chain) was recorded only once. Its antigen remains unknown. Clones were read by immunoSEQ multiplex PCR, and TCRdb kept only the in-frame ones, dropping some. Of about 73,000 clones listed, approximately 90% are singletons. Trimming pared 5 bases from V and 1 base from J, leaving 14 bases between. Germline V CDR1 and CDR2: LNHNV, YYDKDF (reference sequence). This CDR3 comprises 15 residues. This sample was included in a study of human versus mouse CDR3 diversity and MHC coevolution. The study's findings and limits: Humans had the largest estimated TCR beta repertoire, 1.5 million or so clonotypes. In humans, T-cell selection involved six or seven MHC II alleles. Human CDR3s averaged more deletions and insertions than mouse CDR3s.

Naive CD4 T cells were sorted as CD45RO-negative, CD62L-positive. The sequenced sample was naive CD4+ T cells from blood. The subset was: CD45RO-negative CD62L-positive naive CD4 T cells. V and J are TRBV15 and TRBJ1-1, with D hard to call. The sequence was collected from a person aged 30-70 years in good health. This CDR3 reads CATSPGGRRNTEAFF. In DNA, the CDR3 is TGTGCCACCAGCCCGGGAGGGAGACGGAACACTGAAGCTTTCTTT.